This T cell receptor beta chain stems from a study of cytomegalovirus exposure and HLA in healthy donors (dated 2017 in TCRdb). Broadly, across the study: According to an earlier analysis of a few hundred of the donors, roughly 180 million T cells yielded 120 million or so unique TCR beta sequences and approximately 300 Gb of sequence data. In a later analysis, previously published TCR beta repertoires from some 640 donors were re-analyzed and high-resolution HLA genotyping was added so that TCR occurrence patterns could be studied. Typing coverage differed by locus: A, B, C, DRB1 and DQB1 were typed in roughly 620-630 donors, DQA1 in about 500, DPA1 in roughly 590, and DPB1 in 400 to 480. Every repertoire in the discovery cohort had been generated on one and the same sequencing platform. Among some 410 genotyped donors of the cohort, an average of around 250,000 unique TCR beta nucleotide sequences was sequenced per donor, of which about 20% were non-productive. Roughly five DR-DQ haplotypes were handled as single units for association and clustering, since linkage in the cohort was strong. The later analysis used no new phenotypic data to find candidate immune exposures, relying instead on TCR beta sequences and their occurrence across donors. Using immunosequencing, the study profiled T cell repertoires from 666 subjects and related those repertoires to cytomegalovirus serostatus. Approximately 310 gigabases of sequencing data and approximately 85 million unique TCR sequences were included in an early release covering around 600 HLA-typed donors. The study was designed to test whether signatures of past pathogen exposure could be identified by cataloging public T cell receptors. A later genetic analysis took genome-wide SNP genotypes for about three fifths of the 666 donors and used that subset as a discovery cohort. Among the 398 genotyped donors, around 79% belonged to the genetic ancestry cluster associated with self-reported Caucasian donors. The study combined high-throughput TCR immunosequencing, statistical association of individual TCRs with disease status, and machine learning to predict cytomegalovirus infection status. HLA typing covered class I and class II loci at four-digit resolution. Alongside the repertoire data, information on donor age, sex, ethnicity and CMV serostatus was compiled. To decide whether each TCR beta V gene segment behaved as functional or pseudogenic, an earlier analysis of several hundred of the donors relied on high-throughput TCR beta sequencing. In addition to the first cohort of 666 subjects, a separate validation cohort of 130 or so different subjects was used. Findings and caveats that apply to the study as a whole: Correlated functional status among segregating V segments might be attributable to linkage disequilibrium, but an unknown experimental factor could not be ruled out. Compared with the 666-donor mean, donors in an Asian-associated ancestry cluster had fewer N-insertions in productive TCRs, according to a later genetic analysis. When HLA alleles, especially DR and DQ, strongly co-occurred, attributing TCR associations to individual alleles was difficult. Because counts were too low, 15 to 20 rarely observed V segments, including chromosome 9 orphons, were excluded from the earlier analysis of 587 of the donors. In an earlier analysis of approximately 590 of the donors, most TCR beta V segments appeared in productive rearrangements about 87% or about 30% of the time, broadly matching IMGT annotations. While some public TCRs were present in many individuals, most TCR sequences turned up only very rarely across donors. In vitro tests confirmed that a few of the cytomegalovirus-associated TCR beta chains recognize cytomegalovirus antigens. Some IMGT-functional V segments, including TRBV6-2 and TRBV6-3, could not be distinguished by the 87-base-pair reads and were therefore excluded. A cluster of highly shared sequence variants was judged likely to be a technical artifact of the sequencing pipeline. The authors suggested that the approach could potentially be generalized to other disease states and immunological phenotypes. In a later genetic analysis, a missense DCLRE1C variant was associated with V-gene and J-gene trimming of TCR beta chains, and the association was replicated in an independent cohort. Cytomegalovirus status was reported to be diagnosed by the classifier with high specificity and sensitivity in both the original and validation cohorts. In the study, about 150 TCR beta chains were listed as associated with cytomegalovirus. Presence/absence analyses assumed roughly uniform sequencing depth across donors, an assumption that may not hold. According to a later analysis, parvovirus B19, influenza, CMV and Epstein-Barr virus appeared linked to several top co-occurrence clusters. According to a later analysis, most CMV-associated TCR beta chains appeared to be HLA-restricted, and the HLA associations seemed to be driven largely by CMV exposure. A later analysis found that TCR association rates varied across HLA loci, with DRB1 alleles showing the most associated TCRs and HLA-C alleles the fewest. In a later analysis, 15,000 to 20,000 TCR beta sequences were associated with specific HLA alleles at a false discovery rate of 0.05. Immune exposure information for the cohort was limited to CMV serostatus. This cohort had only TCR beta chains sequenced, and the lack of alpha or paired-chain data limited which features could be detected. A further reported finding was that TCR beta sequences accurately predicted the HLA-A and HLA-B alleles for most subjects in the first cohort. Because some donors lacked HLA typing at each locus, the association tests relied only on the typed subset. A later analysis found that HLA-associated TCR beta chains were more clonally expanded and had lower generation probabilities than equally common non-associated chains.

The cohort was made up of 650 to 700 healthy bone marrow donors. At the time of sampling, all cohort members were nominally healthy, though unrecorded immune exposures were likely present. The donor tested CMV seropositive and was one of the 289 seropositive cohort members. A peripheral blood sample was collected from each donor, and TCR beta sequencing was performed on peripheral blood mononuclear cells. Genomic DNA was extracted from the blood cell samples with the Qiagen DNeasy Blood Extraction Kit. Library creation used the immunoSEQ multiplex PCR assay. For the multiplex PCR, a mixture combining 60 forward primers for TCR Vbeta segments and 13 reverse primers for TCR Jbeta segments was used. Amplification of the CDR3 region of rearranged TCR beta genes was performed with a multiplex PCR assay on genomic DNA. The Illumina HiSeq System was used to sequence the amplified TCR beta libraries as 87-base-pair reads. The study's processing was this. A later analysis counted tens of millions of unique TCR beta chains across the 550 to 750 repertoires, and some 11 million of these chains were shared by at least two donors. Raw reads were error-corrected and collapsed into unique sequences by a nearest-neighbor algorithm in which closely related sequences were merged to remove PCR and sequencing errors. V, D and J gene segments were assigned by aligning CDR3 sequences to IMGT reference sequences. For a sequence to be retained, a match of at least six nucleotides was required to both a V gene segment and a J gene segment. A rearrangement was called productive if the CDR3 had no stop codons and remained in frame with V and J, and every other rearrangement was called non-productive. Following IMGT convention, CDR3 was defined as the stretch from the second conserved V-encoded cysteine up to the conserved J-encoded phenylalanine. Sequences without an unambiguous match to a single V gene segment were excluded from the earlier analysis of about 600 of the donors. In an earlier analysis of 587 of the donors, a V segment was called functional when productive rearrangements were above 56.7%, and segregating when the standard deviation between donors exceeded 5%. A statistical classification framework was developed to diagnose cytomegalovirus status using the catalog of TCR beta chain sequences. In a later analysis, V and J genes were assigned by comparing TCR nucleotide sequences against IMGT/GENE-DB human TR gene sequences. Using the TCRdist pipeline, a later analysis assigned CDR3 sequences along with most-parsimonious VDJ recombination scenarios. In a later analysis, each TCR beta chain was defined by its CDR3 amino acid sequence together with its V-gene family, and reads without a unique V-gene family were excluded. In a later analysis, 500 to 700 highly shared, low-generation-probability nucleotide sequences were removed to address suspected cross-contamination and a sequencing artifact. In a later analysis, a clonal expansion index for each public chain was calculated from normalized within-repertoire ranks of inferred template counts. In a later analysis, generation probabilities were computed with a VDJ recombination model fitted to out-of-frame rearrangements, and the resulting probabilities were checked against IGoR. Hypergeometric tests were used in a later analysis to score TCR-TCR, TCR-HLA and TCR-CMV co-occurrence, with a repertoire-size bias correction applied to the TCR pairs. To estimate false discovery rates, a later analysis permuted the HLA or CMV assignments 20 times. A later analysis grouped co-occurring TCRs with DBSCAN, adding TCRdist sequence similarity when clustering within HLA-allele-positive subsets. Repertoires with fewer than 30,000 or more than 120,000 public chains, plus five repertoires with anomalous nucleotide sharing, were excluded from co-occurrence clustering. What TCRdb holds here is the immuneACCESS table cut down to in-frame rearrangements. Part of the clones is not present; checked against another copy, under half of the missing clones reflect an unresolved V gene, and the others are unexplained. V and J calls and clone size are those listed in that table; D and trimming were worked out from the DNA. Within this sample are about 99,000 clones, with roughly three quarters of them counted one time only. The ten top clones hold approximately 3.4% of the sample.

CDR1 KGHSH and CDR2 LQKENI were looked up in the germline V gene. There are 17 amino acids in the CDR3, from cysteine to phenylalanine inclusive. Only CDR3 DNA is held: 51 bases, read in frame from base 1. Germline trimming amounts to 4 bases on V and 5 bases on J, with 16 as the count of junction bases outside the gene matches. The sample holds a few counts of this clone. Which antigen it targets is not known. Base quality data are lacking; no much larger clone is found one base away. The source material was PBMCs. The sequence came from a male donor in good health and CMV-seropositive. The sequence joins TRBV18 to TRBJ2-5; the central 7 bases match TRBD1. CDR3 reads: CASSLVPTTGPAETQYF. The DNA reads TGTGCCAGCTCACTAGTCCCGACGACAGGGCCGGCGGAGACCCAGTACTTC.